The T cell receptor (beta chain) under discussion was sequenced for a study of T cells in Graves' hyperthyroidism and ophthalmopathy. Points from the study as a whole: The blood repertoire included most of the expanded thyroid clonotypes above 0.001.

CDR1 is KGHSH and CDR2 is LQKENI in the germline V gene. CDR3 length: 15 residues. Trimming shortened V by 5 bases and J by 1 base, and 11 bases separated the two germline ends. Ten or more counts support this clonotype. Its antigen is not identified. From RNA transcripts, TCR beta CDR3 regions were amplified. When the TCR CDR3 underwent first-round RT-PCR, the HTBI primer set was used. TCRdb re-analysed the multiplex PCR reads in MiXCR, keeping a single row per CDR3 protein. The table shows some 510,000 distinct CDR3 sequences, with around 20% occurring only once. The clonotype originates from a man aged 18 to 35 with Graves' hyperthyroidism. The specimen sequenced was blood. This chain uses TRBV18 with TRBJ2-2; D tentatively fits TRBD1 or TRBD2 (5 bases each). The CDR3 nucleotides read TGTGCCAGCTCATCCGGGACGGTGAACACCGGGGAGCTGTTTTTT. Translating gives CASSSGTVNTGELFF. Drawing the rest from reference TRBV18 and TRBJ2-2, the complete variable domain is NAGVMQNPRHLVRRRGQEARLRCSPMKGHSHVYWYRQLPEEGLKFMVYLQKENIIDESGMPKERFSAEFPKEGPSILRIQQVVRGDSAAYFCASSSGTVNTGELFFGEGSRLTVL.